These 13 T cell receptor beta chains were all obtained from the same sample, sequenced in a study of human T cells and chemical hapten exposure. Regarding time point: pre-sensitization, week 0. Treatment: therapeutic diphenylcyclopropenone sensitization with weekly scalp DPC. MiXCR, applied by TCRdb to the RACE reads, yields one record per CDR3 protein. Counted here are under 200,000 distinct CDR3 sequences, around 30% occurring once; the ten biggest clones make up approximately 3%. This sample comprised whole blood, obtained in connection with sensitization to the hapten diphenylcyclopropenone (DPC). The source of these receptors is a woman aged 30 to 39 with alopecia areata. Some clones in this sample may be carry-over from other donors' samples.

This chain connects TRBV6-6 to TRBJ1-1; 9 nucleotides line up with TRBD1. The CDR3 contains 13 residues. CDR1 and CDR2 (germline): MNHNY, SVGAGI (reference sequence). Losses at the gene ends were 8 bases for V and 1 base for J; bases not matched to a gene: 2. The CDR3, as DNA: TGTGCCAGCGAGGACAGGGGGAACACTGAAGCTTTCTTT. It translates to CASEDRGNTEAFF.

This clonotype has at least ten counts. The CDR3 loop reads CASSRGPGPNTEAFF. The CDR3 DNA reads TGTGCCAGCTCACGGGGCCCAGGGCCGAACACTGAAGCTTTCTTT. V gene TRBV18 combines with J gene TRBJ1-1; D is perhaps TRBD1 (5 bases). The CDR3 length is 15 residues. Germline V gene lookup returns CDR1 KGHSH and CDR2 LQKENI. V was clipped by 4 bases and J by 1 base, with 13 bases between them. Combining the CDR3 with reference TRBV18 and TRBJ1-1 gives the whole variable domain NAGVMQNPRHLVRRRGQEARLRCSPMKGHSHVYWYRQLPEEGLKFMVYLQKENIIDESGMPKERFSAEFPKEGPSILRIQQVVRGDSAAYFCASSRGPGPNTEAFFGQGTRLTVV.

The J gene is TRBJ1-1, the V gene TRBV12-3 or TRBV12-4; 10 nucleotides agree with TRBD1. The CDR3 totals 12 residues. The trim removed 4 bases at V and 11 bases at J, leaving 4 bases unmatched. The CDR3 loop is CASSSGTGEAFF. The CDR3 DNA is TGTGCCAGCAGTTCCGGGACAGGGGAGGCTTTCTTT.

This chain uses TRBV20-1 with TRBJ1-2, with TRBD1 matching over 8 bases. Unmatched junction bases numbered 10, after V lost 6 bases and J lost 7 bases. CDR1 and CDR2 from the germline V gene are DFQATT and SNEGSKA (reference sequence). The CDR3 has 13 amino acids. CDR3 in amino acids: CSASRQGRSGYTF. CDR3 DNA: TGCAGTGCGAGTAGACAGGGGAGATCTGGCTACACCTTC.

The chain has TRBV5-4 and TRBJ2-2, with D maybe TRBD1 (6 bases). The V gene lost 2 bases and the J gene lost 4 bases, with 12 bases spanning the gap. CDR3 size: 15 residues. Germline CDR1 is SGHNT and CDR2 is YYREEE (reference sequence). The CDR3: CASSFQSGVTGELFF. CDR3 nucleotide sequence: TGTGCCAGCAGCTTCCAGTCAGGGGTCACCGGGGAGCTGTTTTTT.

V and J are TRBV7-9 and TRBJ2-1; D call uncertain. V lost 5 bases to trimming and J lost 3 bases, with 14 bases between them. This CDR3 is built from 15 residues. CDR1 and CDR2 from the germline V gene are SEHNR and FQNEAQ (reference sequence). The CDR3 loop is CASSAQKGLYNEQFF. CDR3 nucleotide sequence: TGTGCCAGCAGCGCTCAGAAGGGCCTCTACAATGAGCAGTTCTTC.

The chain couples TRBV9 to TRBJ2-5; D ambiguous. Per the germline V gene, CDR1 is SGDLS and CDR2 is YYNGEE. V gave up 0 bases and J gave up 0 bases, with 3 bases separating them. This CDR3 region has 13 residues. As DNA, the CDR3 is TGTGCCAGCAGCGTAGAGTACCAAGAGACCCAGTACTTC. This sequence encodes CASSVEYQETQYF.

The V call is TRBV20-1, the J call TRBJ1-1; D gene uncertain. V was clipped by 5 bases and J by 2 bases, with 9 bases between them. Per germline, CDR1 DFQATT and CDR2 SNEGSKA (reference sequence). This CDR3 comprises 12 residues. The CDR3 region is CSARQPNTEAFF. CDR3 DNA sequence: TGCAGTGCTCGTCAGCCAAACACTGAAGCTTTCTTT.

The CDR3: CASSLEGRSANTGELFF. The CDR3 DNA is TGTGCCAGCAGCTTAGAGGGACGCTCCGCGAACACCGGGGAGCTGTTTTTT. The chain is built from TRBV7-2 and TRBJ2-2; perhaps D is TRBD1 or TRBD2 (5 bases each). Trimming shortened V by 1 base and J by 0 bases, and 12 bases separated the two germline ends. Germline V gives CDR1 SGHTA, CDR2 FQGNSA. The length of the CDR3 is 17 residues.

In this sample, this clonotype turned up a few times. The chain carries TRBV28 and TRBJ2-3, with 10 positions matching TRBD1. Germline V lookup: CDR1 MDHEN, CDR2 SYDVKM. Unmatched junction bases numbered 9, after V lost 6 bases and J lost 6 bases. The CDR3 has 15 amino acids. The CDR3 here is CASSPRGTGADTQYF. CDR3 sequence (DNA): TGTGCCAGCAGCCCACGGGGGACAGGGGCCGATACGCAGTATTTT.

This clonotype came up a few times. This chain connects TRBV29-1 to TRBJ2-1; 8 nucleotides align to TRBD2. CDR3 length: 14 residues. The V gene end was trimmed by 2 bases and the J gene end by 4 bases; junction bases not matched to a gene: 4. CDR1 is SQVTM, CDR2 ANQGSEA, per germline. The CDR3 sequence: CSVESSGVYNEQFF. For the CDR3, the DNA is TGCAGCGTTGAAAGTAGCGGGGTTTACAATGAGCAGTTCTTC.

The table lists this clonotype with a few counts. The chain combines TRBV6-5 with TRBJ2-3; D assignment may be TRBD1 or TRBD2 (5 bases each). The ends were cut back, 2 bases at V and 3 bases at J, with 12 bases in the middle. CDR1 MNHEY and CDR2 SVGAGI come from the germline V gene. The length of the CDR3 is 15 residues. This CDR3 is CASSYRGGGTDTQYF. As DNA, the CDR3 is TGTGCCAGCAGTTACAGGGGCGGCGGGACAGATACGCAGTATTTT.

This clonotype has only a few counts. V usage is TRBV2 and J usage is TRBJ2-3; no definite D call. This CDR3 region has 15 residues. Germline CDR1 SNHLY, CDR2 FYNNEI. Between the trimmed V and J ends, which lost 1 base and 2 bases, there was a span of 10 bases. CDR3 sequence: CASSEERLTTDTQYF. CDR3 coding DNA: TGTGCCAGCAGTGAAGAGAGACTTACCACAGATACGCAGTATTTT.